The 29 T cell receptor beta chains given below trace back to one sample, sequenced in a study of T cells in Graves' hyperthyroidism and ophthalmopathy. RNA transcripts gave rise to amplified TCR beta CDR3 regions. RT-PCR in the first round (using the HTBI primer set) targeted the TCR CDR3. TCRdb used MiXCR to reprocess the multiplex PCR reads, holding one entry per CDR3 protein. The repertoire consists of fewer than 350,000 distinct CDR3 sequences, with about 14% occurring once and the leading ten covering 6.5% to 10%. The sample taken for sequencing was blood. The receptor set was obtained from a woman in her 30s with Graves' hyperthyroidism that later progressed to Graves' ophthalmopathy.

The chain carries TRBV6-2 or TRBV6-3 and TRBJ2-7; D is perhaps TRBD2 (6 bases). This CDR3 spans 19 amino acids. The germline V gene has CDR1 MNHEY and CDR2 SVGEGT. The ends were cut back, 1 base at V and 2 bases at J, with 24 bases in the middle. This chain's CDR3 is CASSYFPLAASELTYEQYF. The CDR3 nucleotides read TGTGCCAGCAGTTACTTTCCACTAGCCGCCTCGGAGCTTACCTACGAGCAGTACTTC.

V usage is TRBV27 and J usage is TRBJ2-7, with D uncertain. The ends were cut back, 2 bases at V and 3 bases at J, with 8 bases in the middle. Germline V gene data show CDR1 as MNHEY and CDR2 as SMNVEV (reference sequence). This CDR3 contains 13 residues. The CDR3 loop reads CASSLNTYYEQYF. Here the CDR3 DNA reads TGTGCCAGCAGTTTAAACACCTACTACGAGCAGTACTTC.

This clonotype was counted only a few times. The CDR3 DNA reads TGCGCCAGCAGCCAAGAAGCGGCAGAGCCCGAGTGGGTGGGGAACGAGCAGTACTTC. This codes for CASSQEAAEPEWVGNEQYF. V and J are TRBV4-3 and TRBJ2-7; possibly TRBD2 for D (5 bases). The V gene lost 0 bases and the J gene lost 5 bases, with 26 bases spanning the gap. The CDR3 is 19 residues long. Per germline, CDR1 LGHNA and CDR2 YSLEER.

This clonotype was seen repeatedly, ten times or more. The CDR3 sequence is CATQLQTSGWTDTQYF. The CDR3, as DNA: TGTGCCACCCAGCTTCAGACTAGCGGATGGACAGATACGCAGTATTTT. The genes are TRBV7-9 and TRBJ2-3; 9 bases are a match to TRBD2. Germline V gene data show CDR1 as SEHNR and CDR2 as FQNEAQ (reference sequence). J lost 3 bases, V lost 10 bases, and 14 bases had no gene match. This CDR3 has 16 residues.

The sample holds many counts of this clonotype. The chain employs TRBV29-1 and TRBJ1-2, with D unresolved. The CDR3 runs 13 residues. The V end lost 6 bases, the J end lost 2 bases, and 13 bases lay between the germline ends. Germline V lookup: CDR1 SQVTM, CDR2 ANQGSEA. Written as DNA, the CDR3 is TGCAGCGTGCCCGAGGACTGGAACTATGGCTACACCTTC. It translates to CSVPEDWNYGYTF.

This clonotype was counted ten times or more. The V call is TRBV12-3 or TRBV12-4, the J call TRBJ2-1, with no clear D. The CDR3 runs 16 residues. Trimming removed 6 bases at V and 0 bases at J, with 15 bases between. CDR3 in DNA: TGTGCCAGCAGCCTCAGCCGGAAGAGCTCCTACAATGAGCAGTTCTTC. It encodes CASSLSRKSSYNEQFF.

This clonotype was seen many times. One end of the junction is discordant with germline, which a read error may explain. The chain has TRBV7-7 and TRBJ2-5; 14 bases are a match to TRBD2. Germline CDR1 SSHAT, CDR2 FNYEAQ (reference sequence). The CDR3 covers 15 residues. As DNA, the CDR3 is TGTGCTAGCAGCCAGACTAGCGGGAGGGCAGAGACCCAGTACTTC. It translates to CASSQTSGRAETQYF.

The chain has TRBV7-2 and TRBJ2-1, with 13 nucleotides matching TRBD2. The CDR3 totals 20 residues. CDR1 and CDR2 from the germline V gene are SGHTA and FQGNSA. J was trimmed by 0 bases and V by 3 bases; bases with no gene match: 11. DNA of the CDR3: TGTGCCAGCAGCTTTCCCTATGGACTAGCGGGAGTAAGCTCCTACAATGAGCAGTTCTTC. It codes for CASSFPYGLAGVSSYNEQFF.

The chain carries TRBV6-2 or TRBV6-3 and TRBJ2-3; 10 bases line up with TRBD2. CDR1 is MNHEY and CDR2 is SVGEGT in the germline V gene. CDR3 length: 16 amino acids. V gave up 5 bases and J gave up 4 bases; unmatched junction bases: 9. The CDR3 sequence: CASSPRPSGGADTQYF. CDR3 nucleotide sequence: TGTGCCAGCAGTCCCCGCCCTAGCGGGGGAGCAGATACGCAGTATTTT.

This clonotype was counted ten times or more. The chain combines TRBV28 with TRBJ2-1; 11 positions agree with TRBD2. The CDR3 spans 20 residues. The germline gives CDR1 MDHEN, CDR2 SYDVKM. Trimming cost V 6 bases and J 3 bases; bases outside gene matches: 19. The CDR3 DNA reads as TGTGCCAGCAGCCCCGCTCCTAGCGGGAGGCCACCATTGAACTACAATGAGCAGTTCTTC. Protein product: CASSPAPSGRPPLNYNEQFF.

This clonotype has ten or more counts. The chain joins TRBV7-2 to TRBJ1-5; D is undetermined. The CDR3 spans 14 residues. Germline V CDR1 and CDR2: SGHTA, FQGNSA. V lost 0 bases and J 8 bases, leaving 11 bases between the germline ends. DNA of the CDR3: TGTGCCAGCAGCTTAGCGGACCGTCGGGAGCCCCAGCATTTT. Its protein is CASSLADRREPQHF.

This clonotype was counted ten times or more. The J gene is TRBJ2-1, the V gene TRBV28, with TRBD1 matching over 9 bases. This CDR3 has 14 residues. V was pared by 8 bases and J by 5 bases, with 7 bases of the junction left unmatched. Germline loops: CDR1 MDHEN, CDR2 SYDVKM. The CDR3 protein is CASGFWTGDNEQFF. The CDR3 DNA is TGTGCCAGCGGATTCTGGACAGGGGACAATGAGCAGTTCTTC. The variable domain in full, with the rest retrieved from reference TRBV28 and TRBJ2-1, is DVKVTQSSRYLVKRTGEKVFLECVQDMDHENMFWYRQDPGLGLRLIYFSYDVKMKEKGDIPEGYSVSREKKERFSLILESASTNQTSMYLCASGFWTGDNEQFFGPGTRLTVL.

This clonotype appeared a few times. The rearrangement links TRBV6-2 or TRBV6-3 to TRBJ1-2; TRBD1 is a possible D gene (6 bases). V lost 5 bases to trimming and J lost 0 bases, with 13 bases between them. Germline V gene lookup returns CDR1 MNHEY and CDR2 SVGEGT. There are 15 residues in the CDR3. The CDR3 DNA reads TGTGCCAGCAGTACCCGACAGGTCTCTAACTATGGCTACACCTTC. Its translation is CASSTRQVSNYGYTF.

Many counts were recorded for this clonotype. This chain uses TRBV2 with TRBJ2-1; 11 nucleotides agree with TRBD1. Looked up from germline, CDR1 is SNHLY and CDR2 is FYNNEI. The junction had 13 bases not matched to a gene; V was cut back by 9 bases and J by 6 bases. The CDR3 is 16 amino acids. The CDR3 DNA follows: TGTGCCAGTCGGAGTCTGCCGGGACAGGGGGGCAATGAGCAGTTCTTC. Encoded protein: CASRSLPGQGGNEQFF.

This clonotype was counted at least ten times. This rearrangement joins TRBV4-3 to TRBJ2-5, with 10 nucleotides matching TRBD1. This CDR3 region has 14 residues. Germline-derived CDR1 and CDR2 are LGHNA and YSLEER. Germline trimming cut 4 bases from V and 5 bases from J; bases unmatched to any gene: 4. The chain's CDR3 is CASSRGTGAETQYF. CDR3 sequence (DNA): TGCGCCAGCAGCCGAGGGACAGGGGCCGAGACCCAGTACTTC.

In its sample, this clonotype was seen many times. CDR3 residues: CASREPGPAETQYF. The DNA for the CDR3 is TGTGCCAGCAGAGAGCCGGGCCCTGCAGAGACCCAGTACTTC. The chain has TRBV28 and TRBJ2-5, with D unclear. This CDR3 has 14 amino acids. With 6 bases removed from V and 4 bases from J, the gap between germline ends came to 15 bases. Germline V lookup: CDR1 MDHEN, CDR2 SYDVKM.

At least ten counts were recorded for this clonotype. The V and J genes are TRBV2 and TRBJ2-5; 7 bases fit TRBD2. CDR1 and CDR2 (germline): SNHLY, FYNNEI. Trimming took 7 bases from V and 4 from J; bases not matched to a gene: 12. CDR3 length: 15 residues. The CDR3 nucleotides are TGTGCCAGCACCTTATGGGGGGGAGGGACAGAGACCCAGTACTTC. It is translated as CASTLWGGGTETQYF.

At least ten counts were recorded for this clonotype. The gene calls are TRBV20-1 and TRBJ2-1, with D perhaps matching TRBD2 (6 bases). The length of the CDR3 is 13 residues. Germline V gene data show CDR1 as DFQATT and CDR2 as SNEGSKA (reference sequence). V lost 1 base and J lost 8, with 12 bases in between. This chain's CDR3 is CSARGLVKDEQFF. The CDR3 DNA follows: TGCAGTGCTAGAGGACTAGTCAAGGATGAGCAGTTCTTC.

This clonotype was detected many times. The gene calls are TRBV30 and TRBJ1-4; a possible D gene is TRBD1 (6 bases). V dropped 3 bases and J dropped 7 bases, with 12 bases sitting between them. Germline CDR1 GTSNPN, CDR2 SVGIG (reference sequence). This CDR3 region has 13 residues. CDR3 nucleotide sequence: TGTGCCTGGAGGATACAGGGCGCTGAAAAACTGTTTTTT. This encodes CAWRIQGAEKLFF.

This clonotype was observed many times. V usage is TRBV2 and J usage is TRBJ1-1; D is unresolved. Germline lookup yields CDR1 SNHLY and CDR2 FYNNEI. The CDR3 sequence is 10 residues long. V was clipped by 2 bases and J by 11 bases, with 6 bases between them. The CDR3 nucleotides read TGTGCCAGCAGTGAAATCGAGGCTTTCTTT. Amino acids: CASSEIEAFF.

This clonotype was seen at least ten times. The chain recombines TRBV7-9 with TRBJ2-7; no definite D call. This CDR3 contains 14 residues. CDR1 is SEHNR and CDR2 is FQNEAQ in the germline V gene (reference sequence). With 4 bases removed from V and 3 bases from J, the gap between germline ends came to 13 bases. CDR3 in amino acids: CASSSSRHGYEQYF. The CDR3 nucleotides read TGTGCCAGCAGCTCTTCTCGGCATGGCTACGAGCAGTACTTC.

This chain links TRBV5-1 with TRBJ1-3, with no clear D. The CDR3 loop spans 14 amino acids. Trimming shortened V by 0 bases and J by 2 bases, and 6 bases separated the two germline ends. Germline assignment: CDR1 SGHRS and CDR2 YFSETQ. Written as DNA, the CDR3 is TGCGCCAGCAGCTTGGTGGCGGCTGGAAACACCATATATTTT. Its protein is CASSLVAAGNTIYF.

The chain joins TRBV2 to TRBJ2-3; 10 bases are shared with TRBD2. Germline V CDR1 and CDR2: SNHLY, FYNNEI. The CDR3 consists of 16 residues. V shed 8 bases, J shed 2 bases, and the junction held 10 bases outside the gene matches. The CDR3 DNA reads TGTGCCAGCCACAAATATCTAGCGGGGGCCACAGATACGCAGTATTTT. Protein sequence: CASHKYLAGATDTQYF.

This clonotype was recorded a few times. The chain recombines TRBV12-3 or TRBV12-4 with TRBJ2-7; TRBD2 might be the D (6 bases). The CDR3 is 14 residues long. Trimming removed 5 bases at V and 7 bases at J, with 18 bases between. The DNA for the CDR3 is TGTGCCAGCAGTCCCTTTGGAGGGCGGAGGGAGCAGTACTTC. It translates to CASSPFGGRREQYF.

This rearrangement joins TRBV4-3 to TRBJ2-1, with 7 bases fitting TRBD1. The germline V gene has CDR1 LGHNA and CDR2 YSLEER. J was trimmed by 8 bases and V by 1 base; bases with no gene match: 5. The CDR3 runs to 14 residues. Here the CDR3 reads CASSQGRGQDEQFF. The CDR3 nucleotides are TGCGCCAGCAGCCAAGGTAGGGGGCAGGATGAGCAGTTCTTC.

This clonotype was seen many times. Germline is not matched at one junction end, which may reflect a read error. V and J are TRBV11-1 and TRBJ2-3; D unclear. Germline V gene lookup returns CDR1 SGHAT and CDR2 FQDESV (reference sequence). CDR3 length: 17 residues. CDR3 coding DNA: TGTGCCAGCACCTTAAATCTTGGACCGCCTAGCACAGATACGCAGTATTTT. Residues: CASTLNLGPPSTDTQYF.

This clonotype came up a few times. The chain links TRBV20-1 to TRBJ2-1, with 14 bases lining up with TRBD2. The CDR3 is 15 amino acids. CDR1 is DFQATT and CDR2 is SNEGSKA in the germline V gene (reference sequence). V shed 3 bases and J 7 bases; nucleotides not matched to a gene: 5. The CDR3 loop reads CSASGTSGSGNEQFF. The CDR3 DNA reads TGCAGTGCTAGCGGGACTAGCGGGAGCGGGAATGAGCAGTTCTTC.

Many counts were recorded for this clonotype. The chain employs TRBV2 and TRBJ2-1, with 9 bases lining up with TRBD2. The CDR3 loop spans 13 amino acids. The trim removed 7 bases at V and 15 bases at J, leaving 13 bases unmatched. Germline V lookup: CDR1 SNHLY, CDR2 FYNNEI. CDR3 nucleotide sequence: TGTGCCAGCATCAGGGGTAGACTAGCGGAGGGGTTCTTC. Protein: CASIRGRLAEGFF.

This clonotype was seen repeatedly, ten times or more. The rearrangement joins TRBV4-1 to TRBJ2-1; 8 nucleotides match TRBD2. Germline lookup yields CDR1 MGHRA and CDR2 YSYEKL. J was trimmed by 6 bases and V by 5 bases; bases with no gene match: 27. The length of the CDR3 is 21 residues. This CDR3 is CASSRVGPTGSWAGGVNEQFF. DNA for the CDR3: TGCGCCAGCAGCAGAGTAGGACCCACAGGGAGTTGGGCGGGAGGTGTCAATGAGCAGTTCTTC.